The T cell receptor beta chain described here comes from a study of glioma-infiltrating T cells. Whole-study results and caveats: Tissue and blood shared very few CDR3 sequences. Gliomas, especially low-grade, showed above-expected tissue-blood divergence; non-neoplastic patients showed below.

Using RNA template, CDR3s of TCR alpha and beta were amplified with iRepertoire arm-PCR. Input was roughly 95-400 ng of tissue mRNA or PBMC total RNA. Each CDR3 protein is one row after TCRdb ran MiXCR on the multiplex PCR reads. The sample consists of tens of thousands of distinct CDR3 sequences, 35% to 45% of them appearing once. This CDR3 has 15 residues. Germline assignment: CDR1 MDHEN and CDR2 SYDVKM. Trimming shortened V by 4 bases and J by 4 bases, and 16 bases separated the two germline ends. For this clonotype: Its antigen is undetermined.

The sequence was collected from a human donor with low-grade glioma or glioblastoma, undergoing nonglioma brain surgery, or in good health (not recorded which). The source material was glioma tissue, nonneoplastic brain tissue, or PBMCs (not recorded which). The gene calls are TRBV28 and TRBJ1-1; TRBD1 might be the D (6 bases). The CDR3 nucleotides read TGTGCCAGCAGTTCCATGGACAGTGGATGCACTGAAGCTTTCTTT. This sequence encodes CASSSMDSGCTEAFF.